The entry below describes one T cell receptor beta chain. Its matching antigen is unknown. The study ran its PCR with 60 Vbeta and 13 Jbeta primers. TCRdb's table, derived via immunoSEQ multiplex PCR, lists solely in-frame clones and lacks some. The table includes under 200,000 clones, approximately 80% detected once. This record belongs to a study of cytomegalovirus exposure and HLA in healthy donors. The CDR3 is made up of 15 amino acids. Germline CDR1 is MNHNS and CDR2 is SASEGT. The junction had 7 bases not matched to a gene; V was cut back by 6 bases and J by 0 bases. Notes on the study in general: The only immune exposure information that was available was CMV serostatus.

The sequence was collected from a woman aged 45 to 65 in good health and CMV-seronegative. This chain links TRBV6-1 with TRBJ2-7; 8 nucleotides agree with TRBD2. The sample taken for sequencing was PBMCs. CDR3 in DNA: TGTGCCAGCAGGCGGGAGGAGGGGTACTCCTACGAGCAGTACTTC. This gives the protein CASRREEGYSYEQYF.